The rows below give T cell receptor beta chains drawn from one sample of a study of T cell responses to AZD1222 COVID-19 vaccine. The data were produced by immunoSEQ multiplex PCR, yet TCRdb's version contains in-frame clones alone and is incomplete. The table has approximately 100,000 clones, over 75% seen once. This sample comprised peripheral blood, obtained on day 0 of AZD1222 vaccination. All receptors derive from an adult in good health. Both conserved end residues are part of each CDR3. D genes are given only for firm matches.

D gene,J gene,V gene,CDR3 DNA,CDR3 protein
NA,TRBJ1-2,TRBV28,TGTGCCACCCGGGACGGTCGTAACTATGGCTACACCTTC,CATRDGRNYGYTF
TRBD1,TRBJ1-3,TRBV7-2,TGTGCCAGCAGCTTAGAAGGGACAGGGGGAAACACCATATATTTT,CASSLEGTGGNTIYF
TRBD1,TRBJ1-1,TRBV10-3,TGTGCCATCAGTGATCGAGGACAGGGGACTCAGAACACTGAAGCTTTCTTT,CAISDRGQGTQNTEAFF
NA,TRBJ1-2,TRBV28,TGTGCCAGCAGTTTCCGGCCTAATGGCTACACCTTC,CASSFRPNGYTF
TRBD2,TRBJ2-3,TRBV7-2,TGTGCCAGCAGCTTAGTGCCCCTAGCGGCTGAGGGCACAGATACGCAGTATTTT,CASSLVPLAAEGTDTQYF
NA,TRBJ2-7,TRBV11-2,TGTGCCAGCAGCCCCGGTGGCTACGAGCAGTACTTC,CASSPGGYEQYF
TRBD1,TRBJ2-1,TRBV24-1,TGTGCCACCAGTGACCCTAGGACAGGGGGGGTCTACAATGAGCAGTTCTTC,CATSDPRTGGVYNEQFF
NA,TRBJ2-7,TRBV11-2,TGTGCCAGCAGCTTAGCTTTTACCGGACCCTACGAGCAGTACTTC,CASSLAFTGPYEQYF
NA,TRBJ2-1,TRBV21-1,TGTGCCAGCAGCCCCCCCCGTGGGGGACTAGCGGGAGTTGAGCAGTTCTTC,CASSPPRGGLAGVEQFF
NA,TRBJ1-3,TRBV28,TGTGCCAGCAGTTTAATGGGGGATACCTCTGGAAACACCATATATTTT,CASSLMGDTSGNTIYF
NA,TRBJ1-1,TRBV3-1/TRBV3-2,TGTGCCAGCAGCCAAGGCAGGGCGGTACAGGGTGAAGCTTTCTTT,CASSQGRAVQGEAFF
TRBD1,TRBJ1-3,TRBV18,TGTGCCAGCTCACCAATTGGGGACAGCTCTGGAAACACCATATATTTT,CASSPIGDSSGNTIYF
TRBD1,TRBJ1-2,TRBV6-2/TRBV6-3,TGTGCCAGCAGCGCCCTCGGGGACAGGGACGGCTACACCTTC,CASSALGDRDGYTF